The rows below give T cell receptor beta chains drawn from one sample of a study of T cells in Graves' hyperthyroidism and ophthalmopathy. TCRdb reanalysed the multiplex PCR reads using MiXCR and keeps one entry per CDR3 protein. The data show around 290,000 distinct CDR3 sequences, roughly 13% seen once. Material for sequencing was blood. These receptor sequences come from a woman between 35 and 50 years old with Graves' hyperthyroidism. CDR3s include the opening cysteine and the closing phenylalanine or tryptophan. Each record gives: V gene, D gene, J gene, clone size, CDR3 DNA, CDR3 protein. The D gene is left open where the match is weak. Size is omitted from some rows. Given values are once, few, many or a class for expanded clones.

TRBV27	TRBD2	TRBJ2-5	many	TGTGCCAGCAGTCCGGGGACTAGCGGGAGAGGAGAGACCCAGTACTTC	CASSPGTSGRGETQYF
TRBV12-5	TRBD1	TRBJ1-1	many	TGTGCTAGTGGTTTGGGAGGGACAGCGAACACTGAAGCTTTCTTT	CASGLGGTANTEAFF
TRBV29-1	TRBD2	TRBJ2-1	many	TGCAGCGTTGAAGAGGGGACTAGCGGGGCCTACAATGAGCAGTTCTTC	CSVEEGTSGAYNEQFF
TRBV29-1	NA	TRBJ2-3	many	TGCAGCGTCGACACAGGCACAGATACGCAGTATTTT	CSVDTGTDTQYF
TRBV30	NA	TRBJ2-1	few	TGTGCCTGGAGCTCGACTAGCTCCTACAATGAGCAGTTCTTC	CAWSSTSSYNEQFF
TRBV3-1	NA	TRBJ2-3	many	TGTGCCAGCAGCCAAGTGGAGGGGAGGACGCAGTATTTT	CASSQVEGRTQYF
TRBV2	NA	TRBJ2-3	few	TGTGCCAGCAGTCGGAACGGGCCCTTCAGCACAGATACGCAGTATTTT	CASSRNGPFSTDTQYF
TRBV9	TRBD2	TRBJ2-7	NA	TGTGCCAGCACCGCGGGAGGGCCCCACGAGCAGTACTTC	CASTAGGPHEQYF
TRBV12-3/TRBV12-4	NA	TRBJ1-2	many	TGTGCCAGCAGTTCGGGACTCAATAACTATGGCTACACCTTC	CASSSGLNNYGYTF
TRBV2	NA	TRBJ2-5	many	TGTGCCAGCAAGAGAATGCGGGATTCTGATGAGACCCAGTACTTC	CASKRMRDSDETQYF
TRBV15	NA	TRBJ2-1	NA	TGTGCCACCAGCAGAGGGGGGGCCCAGAACAATGAGCAGTTCTTC	CATSRGGAQNNEQFF
TRBV24-1	NA	TRBJ2-1	few	TGTGCCACCAGTGCCGCAACGGGAGTTACATATGAGCAGTTCTTC	CATSAATGVTYEQFF
TRBV30	NA	TRBJ2-1	many	TGTGCCTGGAGTGTATCTCGGGACGAGCAGTTCTTC	CAWSVSRDEQFF
TRBV6-1	NA	TRBJ1-5	many	TGTGCCAGCACCCACAGCAATCAGCCCCAGCATTTT	CASTHSNQPQHF
TRBV7-9	NA	TRBJ2-7	NA	TGTGCCAGCAGCTCTAGCAACTACGAGCAGTACTTC	CASSSSNYEQYF
TRBV29-1	NA	TRBJ1-1	few	TGCAGCGTTGACGCGGGGCTAGGCACTGAAGCTTTCTTT	CSVDAGLGTEAFF
TRBV20-1	NA	TRBJ2-1	many	TGCAGTGCTAGAGACGACGGGAGCTCCTACAATGAGCAGTTCTTC	CSARDDGSSYNEQFF